The 5 T cell receptor beta chains below come from one sample, sequenced in a study of T cell responses to AZD1222 COVID-19 vaccine (dated by TCRdb to about 2021). Libraries were prepared through the immunoSEQ multiplex PCR assay. The source is immuneACCESS, and TCRdb retained only in-frame sequences with V and J called. Part of the clones is not carried over; for the studies checked, unresolved V genes explain less than half of this, and the remainder is unexplained. This sample gives around 160,000 clones in total; 88% of them show up just once. Together, the top ten hold about 14% of the sample. The intended sense of this specimen's time point label: baseline before first vaccination. This specimen consisted of peripheral blood, obtained on day 0 of AZD1222 vaccination. The origin of the receptors is an adult in good health.

This chain uses TRBV3-1 (or the pseudogene TRBV3-2) with TRBJ2-6; TRBD1 aligns across 7 bases. V was clipped by 1 base and J by 0 bases; unmatched bases: 9. The CDR3 covers 19 residues. Germline V gene lookup returns CDR1 LGHDT and CDR2 YNNKEL (reference sequence). Here the CDR3 reads CASSQGDRASSSGANVLTF. The CDR3 bases are TGTGCCAGCAGCCAAGGAGACAGGGCCTCCTCCTCTGGGGCCAACGTCCTGACTTTC.

V is TRBV7-2 and J is TRBJ1-3; possibly TRBD1 for D (6 bases). Trimming cost V 6 bases and J 0 bases, with 9 bases left between them. Germline-derived CDR1 and CDR2 are SGHTA and FQGNSA. The CDR3 covers 14 residues. The CDR3 reads CASSWTASGNTIYF. In DNA form, the CDR3 reads TGTGCCAGCAGTTGGACAGCCTCTGGAAACACCATATATTTT.

The chain uses TRBV28 and TRBJ2-1; D is uncertain. The ends were cut back, 4 bases at V and 2 bases at J, with 12 bases in the middle. CDR3 length equals 15 residues. Germline assignment: CDR1 MDHEN and CDR2 SYDVKM. This chain's CDR3 is CASSWIKGTYNEQFF. The DNA of the CDR3 is TGTGCCAGCAGTTGGATAAAGGGCACCTACAATGAGCAGTTCTTC.

The V and J genes are TRBV9 and TRBJ1-2; 7 positions agree with TRBD1. V trimming: 4 bases; J trimming: 0 bases; junction bases outside the gene matches: 6. Germline CDR1 is SGDLS and CDR2 is YYNGEE. This CDR3 is built from 15 residues. In DNA, the CDR3 is TGTGCCAGCAGCCCCCGGACAGGCCCTAACTATGGCTACACCTTC. It specifies CASSPRTGPNYGYTF. The whole variable domain, remainder taken from reference TRBV9 and TRBJ1-2, is DSGVTQTPKHLITATGQRVTLRCSPRSGDLSVYWYQQSLDQGLQFLIQYYNGEERAKGNILERFSAQQFPDLHSELNLSSLELGDSALYFCASSPRTGPNYGYTFGSGTRLTVV.

In this sample, this clone turned up a few times. V and J are TRBV24-1 and TRBJ1-5, with TRBD1 matching over 7 bases. The CDR3 loop spans 14 amino acids. V was clipped by 2 bases and J by 6 bases; unmatched bases: 3. The germline CDR1 and CDR2 sequences are KGHDR and SFDVKD. CDR3 amino acids: CATSDSTGVQPQHF. The DNA for the CDR3 is TGTGCCACCAGTGATTCCACAGGGGTTCAGCCCCAGCATTTT.